The 17 T cell receptor beta chains below all came from one sample that was sequenced in a study of response to subunit inactivated influenza vaccine. TCRdb recomputed calls from the RT-PCR reads with MiXCR, one row per CDR3 protein. The sample lists 650,000 or so distinct CDR3 sequences; 11% to 15% were seen once. The source material was PBMCs from blood, sampled roughly 2 weeks before vaccination. The receptors shown here come from a man in his fifties or sixties who received an inactivated influenza vaccine.

V usage is TRBV4-3 and J usage is TRBJ2-4; tentative D call: TRBD1 (8 bases). Trimming cost V 0 bases and J 12 bases, with 12 bases left between them. Germline CDR1 and CDR2: LGHNA and YSLEER. The CDR3 length is 13 residues. The DNA for the CDR3 is TGCGCCAGCAGCCAAGAGACAGGGGAGGGTCAGTACTTC. This gives the protein CASSQETGEGQYF.

This clonotype was observed a few times. The CDR3: CASSSGVNSPLHF. CDR3 nucleotide sequence: TGTGCCAGCAGCTCAGGGGTTAATTCACCCCTCCACTTT. The chain has TRBV7-9 and TRBJ1-6; D might be TRBD1 (6 bases). Germline CDR1 is SEHNR and CDR2 is FQNEAQ (reference sequence). Trimming pared 4 bases from V and 6 bases from J, leaving 7 bases between. CDR3 length: 13 residues.

This clonotype was counted once. The rearrangement joins TRBV11-2 to TRBJ2-1; 11 bases map to TRBD2. There are 17 residues in the CDR3. CDR1 SGHAT and CDR2 FQNNGV come from the germline V gene. Trimming took 6 bases from V and 6 from J; bases not matched to a gene: 13. The CDR3 region is CASRKLAGGPQSNEQFF. The CDR3 nucleotides read TGTGCCAGCAGAAAATTAGCGGGGGGGCCCCAGTCCAATGAGCAGTTCTTC. The full variable domain, completed using reference TRBV11-2 and TRBJ2-1, is EAGVAQSPRYKIIEKRQSVAFWCNPISGHATLYWYQQILGQGPKLLIQFQNNGVVDDSQLPKDRFSAERLKGVDSTLKIQPAKLEDSAVYLCASRKLAGGPQSNEQFFGPGTRLTVL.

The chain has TRBV6-1 and TRBJ2-1; TRBD2 is a possible D gene (5 bases). This CDR3 contains 16 residues. V lost 5 bases and J 0 bases, leaving 14 bases between the germline ends. Germline loops: CDR1 MNHNS, CDR2 SASEGT. CDR3 DNA sequence: TGTGCCAGCAGTCCTAACCCTAGCCTCTCCTACAATGAGCAGTTCTTC. Translating gives CASSPNPSLSYNEQFF.

There are a few counts of this clonotype. This chain joins TRBV4-3 and TRBJ2-7, with D perhaps assigned TRBD1 or TRBD2 (5 bases each). V dropped 0 bases and J dropped 3 bases, with 21 bases sitting between them. The CDR3 sequence is 18 residues long. The germline V gene encodes CDR1 LGHNA and CDR2 YSLEER. CDR3 loop: CASSQDFGTRGVNYEQYF. The CDR3, as DNA: TGCGCCAGCAGCCAAGATTTCGGTACCCGAGGGGTAAACTACGAGCAGTACTTC.

In its sample, this clonotype was seen a few times. V and J are TRBV6-2 or TRBV6-3 and TRBJ2-3; 10 bases fit TRBD2. Germline CDR1 is MNHEY and CDR2 is SVGEGT. The V segment lost 9 bases and the J segment 0 bases; nucleotides outside the gene matches: 15. The CDR3 is 18 residues long. CDR3 protein: CASEAPSGRARSTDTQYF. DNA of the CDR3: TGTGCCAGTGAAGCCCCCAGCGGGAGGGCCCGTAGCACAGATACGCAGTATTTT.

This clonotype appeared many times. The chain uses TRBV12-3 or TRBV12-4 and TRBJ2-7; TRBD2 might be the D (5 bases). The CDR3 totals 16 residues. With 3 bases removed from V and 4 bases from J, the gap between germline ends came to 19 bases. Here the CDR3 DNA reads TGTGCCAGCAGTTTGGAGGCTCCCGGAGACTTGTACGAGCAGTACTTC. It codes for CASSLEAPGDLYEQYF.

This clonotype occurred a few times. The rearrangement uses TRBV6-1 and TRBJ2-3, with D hard to call. Germline V gene lookup returns CDR1 MNHNS and CDR2 SASEGT. V was clipped by 2 bases and J by 1 base, with 16 bases between them. This CDR3 is 17 amino acids long. The CDR3 coding sequence is TGTGCCAGCAGTGAACACCCCTTCGGTCGGGGCACAGATACGCAGTATTTT. Translated: CASSEHPFGRGTDTQYF.

The chain recombines TRBV28 with TRBJ1-3; 9 nucleotides align to TRBD1. The J segment lost 1 base and the V segment lost 6 bases, leaving 1 base of the junction unmatched. CDR3 length: 14 residues. Germline assignment: CDR1 MDHEN and CDR2 SYDVKM. The CDR3 nucleotides are TGTGCCAGCAGGGGGACAGGGTCTGGAAACACCATATATTTT. Translation: CASRGTGSGNTIYF.

This chain joins TRBV27 and TRBJ2-7; 10 nucleotides line up with TRBD2. The J segment lost 0 bases and the V segment lost 3 bases, leaving 5 bases of the junction unmatched. The CDR3 spans 16 residues. Germline lookup yields CDR1 MNHEY and CDR2 SMNVEV (reference sequence). CDR3 bases: TGTGCCAGCAGTTTCATAGCGGGGGGTTCCTCCTACGAGCAGTACTTC. Translated, it gives CASSFIAGGSSYEQYF.

This clonotype was recorded a few times. The chain couples TRBV24-1 to TRBJ2-1; 14 nucleotides line up with TRBD2. The CDR3 sequence is 20 residues long. V was pared by 7 bases and J by 0 bases, with 13 bases of the junction left unmatched. Germline V gives CDR1 KGHDR, CDR2 SFDVKD. In DNA, the CDR3 is TGTGCCACCAGCGGGCCGGGACTAGCGGGAGAGTCCTTCTCCTACAATGAGCAGTTCTTC. Residues: CATSGPGLAGESFSYNEQFF.

This clonotype was recorded a few times. The chain employs TRBV5-5 and TRBJ2-2, with 7 bases matching TRBD2. Trimming at V came to 3 bases and at J to 7 bases, leaving 6 bases not matched to a gene. Germline CDR1 SGHKS, CDR2 YYEKEE (reference sequence). This CDR3 has 14 residues. CDR3 nucleotide sequence: TGTGCCAGCAGCTGGGAGGGGCTGGGCGGGGAGCTGTTTTTT. Its protein is CASSWEGLGGELFF.

This clonotype was observed a handful of times. V gene TRBV7-2 combines with J gene TRBJ2-5, with 10 bases aligning to TRBD2. The CDR3 is 16 amino acids. Germline loops: CDR1 SGHTA, CDR2 FQGNSA. J lost 7 bases, V lost 7 bases, and 15 bases had no gene match. This chain's CDR3 is CASTLSGGTGQWTQYF. The CDR3 DNA is TGTGCCAGCACCCTTAGCGGGGGGACGGGACAGTGGACCCAGTACTTC. The full variable domain, its missing parts supplied by reference TRBV7-2 and TRBJ2-5, is GAGVSQSPSNKVTEKGKDVELRCDPISGHTALYWYRQSLGQGLEFLIYFQGNSAPDKSGLPSDRFSAERTGGSVSTLTIQRTQQEDSAVYLCASTLSGGTGQWTQYFGPGTRLLVL.

The gene calls are TRBV29-1 and TRBJ2-1; D tentatively reads TRBD1 or TRBD2 (5 bases each). Deletions cut 4 bases from V and 5 bases from J, with 12 bases between. The CDR3 extends over 13 amino acids. From germline, CDR1 is SQVTM and CDR2 ANQGSEA. The CDR3 here is CSVGGYPNNEQFF. As DNA, the CDR3 is TGCAGCGTTGGGGGGTACCCGAACAATGAGCAGTTCTTC.

The rearrangement joins TRBV7-9 to TRBJ1-5; possible D gene TRBD1, 5 bases. The CDR3 runs 13 residues. The V end lost 1 base, the J end lost 12 bases, and 13 bases lay between the germline ends. Germline V lookup: CDR1 SEHNR, CDR2 FQNEAQ (reference sequence). CDR3 protein: CASSLGGLGHQHF. CDR3 DNA sequence: TGTGCCAGCAGCTTAGGAGGCCTGGGGCACCAGCATTTT.

This clonotype was observed a few times. This rearrangement joins TRBV2 to TRBJ2-1; no clear D. This CDR3 has 13 residues. Per germline, CDR1 SNHLY and CDR2 FYNNEI. Trimming shortened V by 6 bases and J by 10 bases, and 16 bases separated the two germline ends. Here the CDR3 reads CASSRLVMLEQFF. The CDR3 DNA reads TGTGCCAGCAGCCGGCTGGTCATGTTAGAGCAGTTCTTC. The full variable domain, completed using reference TRBV2 and TRBJ2-1, is EPEVTQTPSHQVTQMGQEVILRCVPISNHLYFYWYRQILGQKVEFLVSFYNNEISEKSEIFDDQFSVERPDGSNFTLKIRSTKLEDSAMYFCASSRLVMLEQFFGPGTRLTVL.

This clonotype was seen more than once but under ten times. V and J are TRBV30 and TRBJ2-5, with D perhaps TRBD1 (5 bases). The V end was cut by 1 base, the J end by 6 bases, with 9 bases between. Germline V gives CDR1 GTSNPN, CDR2 SVGIG (reference sequence). The CDR3 loop spans 12 amino acids. The CDR3 region has the DNA TGTGCCTGGAGTGGGACATGGAAGACCCAGTACTTC. Protein sequence: CAWSGTWKTQYF.